This T cell receptor beta chain stems from a study of CD8 T cells in ankylosing spondylitis. Whole-study findings and limits: One TCR beta motif, made up of several highly homologous variants, appeared characteristic of ankylosing spondylitis blood.

TCRdb ran MiXCR on the 5' RACE reads and lists one entry per CDR3 protein. The sample shows around 250,000 distinct CDR3 sequences, roughly a tenth of them seen only once. In its sample, this clonotype was seen many times. Its antigen remains unknown. V was pared by 5 bases and J by 3 bases, with 14 bases between. From germline, CDR1 is SGHTA and CDR2 FQGNSA. The CDR3 runs 15 residues. Sequenced: blood, either unsorted or a sorted T cell fraction (not recorded which). V is TRBV7-2 and J is TRBJ1-3, with D maybe TRBD1 (5 bases). The receptor was isolated from a male donor with ankylosing spondylitis or in good health (not recorded which). The CDR3 DNA reads TGTGCCAGCAGCACCGCAGCAGGGAGTGGAAACACCATATATTTT. Amino acid sequence: CASSTAAGSGNTIYF. Full variable domain (missing parts from reference TRBV7-2 and TRBJ1-3): GAGVSQSPSNKVTEKGKDVELRCDPISGHTALYWYRQSLGQGLEFLIYFQGNSAPDKSGLPSDRFSAERTGGSVSTLTIQRTQQEDSAVYLCASSTAAGSGNTIYFGEGSWLTVV.